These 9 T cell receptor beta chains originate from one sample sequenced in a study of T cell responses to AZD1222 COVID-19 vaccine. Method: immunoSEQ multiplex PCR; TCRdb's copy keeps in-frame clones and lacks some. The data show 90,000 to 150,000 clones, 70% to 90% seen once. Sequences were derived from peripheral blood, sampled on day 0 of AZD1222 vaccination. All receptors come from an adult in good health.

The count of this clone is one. The CDR3 protein is CASSQDGRVRDTIYF. Here the CDR3 DNA reads TGTGCCAGCAGCCAAGATGGGCGGGTTAGGGACACCATATATTTT. This chain connects TRBV3-1 (or the pseudogene TRBV3-2) to TRBJ1-3; D call uncertain. The CDR3 has 15 amino acids. Trimming stripped 0 bases from V and 8 bases from J, with 14 bases between. Germline CDR1 LGHDT, CDR2 YNNKEL (reference sequence).

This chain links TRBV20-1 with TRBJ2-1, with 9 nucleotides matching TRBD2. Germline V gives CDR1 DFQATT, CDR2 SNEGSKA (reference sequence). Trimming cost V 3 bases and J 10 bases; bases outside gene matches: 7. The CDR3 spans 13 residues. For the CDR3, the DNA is TGCAGTGCTAGTTTTAGCGGGGGCCGGGAGCAGTTCTTC. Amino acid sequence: CSASFSGGREQFF.

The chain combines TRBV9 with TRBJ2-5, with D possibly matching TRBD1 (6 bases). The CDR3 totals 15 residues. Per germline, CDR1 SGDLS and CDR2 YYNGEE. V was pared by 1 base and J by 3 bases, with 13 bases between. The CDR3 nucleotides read TGTGCCAGCAGCGTAACAGTCCGACAGGAAGAGACCCAGTACTTC. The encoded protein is CASSVTVRQEETQYF.

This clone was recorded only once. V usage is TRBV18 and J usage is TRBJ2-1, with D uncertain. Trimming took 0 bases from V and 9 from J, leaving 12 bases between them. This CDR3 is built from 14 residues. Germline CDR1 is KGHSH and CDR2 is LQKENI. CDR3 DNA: TGTGCCAGCTCACCACCCCACCCCGATACTGAGCAGTTCTTC. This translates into CASSPPHPDTEQFF.

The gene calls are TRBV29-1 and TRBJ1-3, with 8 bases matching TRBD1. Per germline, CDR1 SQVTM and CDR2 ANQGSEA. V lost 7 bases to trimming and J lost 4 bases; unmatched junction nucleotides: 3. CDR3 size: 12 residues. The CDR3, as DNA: TGCAGCGCTGGACAGGGCGGAAACACCATATATTTT. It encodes CSAGQGGNTIYF.

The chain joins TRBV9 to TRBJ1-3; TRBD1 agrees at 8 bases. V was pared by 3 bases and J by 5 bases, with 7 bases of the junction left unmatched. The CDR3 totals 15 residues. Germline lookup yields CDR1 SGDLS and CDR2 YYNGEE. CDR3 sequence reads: CASSGQGLSRNTIYF. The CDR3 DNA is TGTGCCAGCAGCGGACAGGGGTTAAGTCGAAACACCATATATTTT.

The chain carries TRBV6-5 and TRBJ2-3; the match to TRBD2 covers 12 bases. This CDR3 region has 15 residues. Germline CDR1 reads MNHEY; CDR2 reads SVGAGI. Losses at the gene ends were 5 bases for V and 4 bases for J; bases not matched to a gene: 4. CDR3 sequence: CASSPLAGGSDTQYF. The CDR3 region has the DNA TGTGCCAGCAGTCCACTAGCGGGGGGATCAGATACGCAGTATTTT.

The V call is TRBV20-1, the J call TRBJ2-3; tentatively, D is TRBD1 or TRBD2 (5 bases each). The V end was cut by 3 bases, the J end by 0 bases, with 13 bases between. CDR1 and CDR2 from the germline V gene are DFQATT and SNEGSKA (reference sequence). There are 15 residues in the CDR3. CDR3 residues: CSASHMGVSTDTQYF. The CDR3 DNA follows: TGCAGTGCTAGTCACATGGGGGTCAGCACAGATACGCAGTATTTT.

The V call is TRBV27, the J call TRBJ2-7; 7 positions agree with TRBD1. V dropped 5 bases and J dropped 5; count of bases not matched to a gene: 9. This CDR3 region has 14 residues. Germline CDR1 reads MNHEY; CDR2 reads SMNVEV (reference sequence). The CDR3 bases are TGTGCCAGCAGTCCATGGACAGGCCTAAACGAGCAGTACTTC. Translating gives CASSPWTGLNEQYF.